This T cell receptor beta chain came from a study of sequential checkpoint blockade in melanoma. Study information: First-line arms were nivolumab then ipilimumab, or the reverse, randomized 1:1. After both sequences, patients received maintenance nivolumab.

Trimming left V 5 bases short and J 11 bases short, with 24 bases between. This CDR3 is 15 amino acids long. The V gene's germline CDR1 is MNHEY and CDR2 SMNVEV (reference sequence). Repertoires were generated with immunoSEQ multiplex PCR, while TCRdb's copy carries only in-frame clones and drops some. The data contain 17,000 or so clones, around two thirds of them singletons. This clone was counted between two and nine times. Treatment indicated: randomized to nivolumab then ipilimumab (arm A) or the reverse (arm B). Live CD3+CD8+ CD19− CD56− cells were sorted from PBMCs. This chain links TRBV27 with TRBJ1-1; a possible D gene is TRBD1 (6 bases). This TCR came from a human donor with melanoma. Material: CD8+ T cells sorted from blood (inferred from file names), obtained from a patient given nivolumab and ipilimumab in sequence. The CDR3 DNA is TGTGCCAGCAGTCCCCTCCCGACAGGACCGCCCGGGGCTTTCTTT. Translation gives CASSPLPTGPPGAFF.